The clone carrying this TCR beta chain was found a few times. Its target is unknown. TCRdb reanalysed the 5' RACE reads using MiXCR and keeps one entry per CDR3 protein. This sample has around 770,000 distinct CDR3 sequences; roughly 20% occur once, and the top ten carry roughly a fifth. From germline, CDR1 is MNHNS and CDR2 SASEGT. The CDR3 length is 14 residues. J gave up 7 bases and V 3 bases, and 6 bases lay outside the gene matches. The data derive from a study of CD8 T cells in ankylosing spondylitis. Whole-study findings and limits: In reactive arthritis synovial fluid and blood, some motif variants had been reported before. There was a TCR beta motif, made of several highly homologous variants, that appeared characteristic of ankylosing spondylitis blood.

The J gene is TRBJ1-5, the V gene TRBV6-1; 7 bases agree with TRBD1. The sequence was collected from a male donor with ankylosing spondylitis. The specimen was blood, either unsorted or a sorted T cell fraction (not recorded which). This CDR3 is CASSETGIGQPQHF. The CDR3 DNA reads TGTGCCAGCAGTGAGACAGGGATCGGGCAGCCCCAGCATTTT.